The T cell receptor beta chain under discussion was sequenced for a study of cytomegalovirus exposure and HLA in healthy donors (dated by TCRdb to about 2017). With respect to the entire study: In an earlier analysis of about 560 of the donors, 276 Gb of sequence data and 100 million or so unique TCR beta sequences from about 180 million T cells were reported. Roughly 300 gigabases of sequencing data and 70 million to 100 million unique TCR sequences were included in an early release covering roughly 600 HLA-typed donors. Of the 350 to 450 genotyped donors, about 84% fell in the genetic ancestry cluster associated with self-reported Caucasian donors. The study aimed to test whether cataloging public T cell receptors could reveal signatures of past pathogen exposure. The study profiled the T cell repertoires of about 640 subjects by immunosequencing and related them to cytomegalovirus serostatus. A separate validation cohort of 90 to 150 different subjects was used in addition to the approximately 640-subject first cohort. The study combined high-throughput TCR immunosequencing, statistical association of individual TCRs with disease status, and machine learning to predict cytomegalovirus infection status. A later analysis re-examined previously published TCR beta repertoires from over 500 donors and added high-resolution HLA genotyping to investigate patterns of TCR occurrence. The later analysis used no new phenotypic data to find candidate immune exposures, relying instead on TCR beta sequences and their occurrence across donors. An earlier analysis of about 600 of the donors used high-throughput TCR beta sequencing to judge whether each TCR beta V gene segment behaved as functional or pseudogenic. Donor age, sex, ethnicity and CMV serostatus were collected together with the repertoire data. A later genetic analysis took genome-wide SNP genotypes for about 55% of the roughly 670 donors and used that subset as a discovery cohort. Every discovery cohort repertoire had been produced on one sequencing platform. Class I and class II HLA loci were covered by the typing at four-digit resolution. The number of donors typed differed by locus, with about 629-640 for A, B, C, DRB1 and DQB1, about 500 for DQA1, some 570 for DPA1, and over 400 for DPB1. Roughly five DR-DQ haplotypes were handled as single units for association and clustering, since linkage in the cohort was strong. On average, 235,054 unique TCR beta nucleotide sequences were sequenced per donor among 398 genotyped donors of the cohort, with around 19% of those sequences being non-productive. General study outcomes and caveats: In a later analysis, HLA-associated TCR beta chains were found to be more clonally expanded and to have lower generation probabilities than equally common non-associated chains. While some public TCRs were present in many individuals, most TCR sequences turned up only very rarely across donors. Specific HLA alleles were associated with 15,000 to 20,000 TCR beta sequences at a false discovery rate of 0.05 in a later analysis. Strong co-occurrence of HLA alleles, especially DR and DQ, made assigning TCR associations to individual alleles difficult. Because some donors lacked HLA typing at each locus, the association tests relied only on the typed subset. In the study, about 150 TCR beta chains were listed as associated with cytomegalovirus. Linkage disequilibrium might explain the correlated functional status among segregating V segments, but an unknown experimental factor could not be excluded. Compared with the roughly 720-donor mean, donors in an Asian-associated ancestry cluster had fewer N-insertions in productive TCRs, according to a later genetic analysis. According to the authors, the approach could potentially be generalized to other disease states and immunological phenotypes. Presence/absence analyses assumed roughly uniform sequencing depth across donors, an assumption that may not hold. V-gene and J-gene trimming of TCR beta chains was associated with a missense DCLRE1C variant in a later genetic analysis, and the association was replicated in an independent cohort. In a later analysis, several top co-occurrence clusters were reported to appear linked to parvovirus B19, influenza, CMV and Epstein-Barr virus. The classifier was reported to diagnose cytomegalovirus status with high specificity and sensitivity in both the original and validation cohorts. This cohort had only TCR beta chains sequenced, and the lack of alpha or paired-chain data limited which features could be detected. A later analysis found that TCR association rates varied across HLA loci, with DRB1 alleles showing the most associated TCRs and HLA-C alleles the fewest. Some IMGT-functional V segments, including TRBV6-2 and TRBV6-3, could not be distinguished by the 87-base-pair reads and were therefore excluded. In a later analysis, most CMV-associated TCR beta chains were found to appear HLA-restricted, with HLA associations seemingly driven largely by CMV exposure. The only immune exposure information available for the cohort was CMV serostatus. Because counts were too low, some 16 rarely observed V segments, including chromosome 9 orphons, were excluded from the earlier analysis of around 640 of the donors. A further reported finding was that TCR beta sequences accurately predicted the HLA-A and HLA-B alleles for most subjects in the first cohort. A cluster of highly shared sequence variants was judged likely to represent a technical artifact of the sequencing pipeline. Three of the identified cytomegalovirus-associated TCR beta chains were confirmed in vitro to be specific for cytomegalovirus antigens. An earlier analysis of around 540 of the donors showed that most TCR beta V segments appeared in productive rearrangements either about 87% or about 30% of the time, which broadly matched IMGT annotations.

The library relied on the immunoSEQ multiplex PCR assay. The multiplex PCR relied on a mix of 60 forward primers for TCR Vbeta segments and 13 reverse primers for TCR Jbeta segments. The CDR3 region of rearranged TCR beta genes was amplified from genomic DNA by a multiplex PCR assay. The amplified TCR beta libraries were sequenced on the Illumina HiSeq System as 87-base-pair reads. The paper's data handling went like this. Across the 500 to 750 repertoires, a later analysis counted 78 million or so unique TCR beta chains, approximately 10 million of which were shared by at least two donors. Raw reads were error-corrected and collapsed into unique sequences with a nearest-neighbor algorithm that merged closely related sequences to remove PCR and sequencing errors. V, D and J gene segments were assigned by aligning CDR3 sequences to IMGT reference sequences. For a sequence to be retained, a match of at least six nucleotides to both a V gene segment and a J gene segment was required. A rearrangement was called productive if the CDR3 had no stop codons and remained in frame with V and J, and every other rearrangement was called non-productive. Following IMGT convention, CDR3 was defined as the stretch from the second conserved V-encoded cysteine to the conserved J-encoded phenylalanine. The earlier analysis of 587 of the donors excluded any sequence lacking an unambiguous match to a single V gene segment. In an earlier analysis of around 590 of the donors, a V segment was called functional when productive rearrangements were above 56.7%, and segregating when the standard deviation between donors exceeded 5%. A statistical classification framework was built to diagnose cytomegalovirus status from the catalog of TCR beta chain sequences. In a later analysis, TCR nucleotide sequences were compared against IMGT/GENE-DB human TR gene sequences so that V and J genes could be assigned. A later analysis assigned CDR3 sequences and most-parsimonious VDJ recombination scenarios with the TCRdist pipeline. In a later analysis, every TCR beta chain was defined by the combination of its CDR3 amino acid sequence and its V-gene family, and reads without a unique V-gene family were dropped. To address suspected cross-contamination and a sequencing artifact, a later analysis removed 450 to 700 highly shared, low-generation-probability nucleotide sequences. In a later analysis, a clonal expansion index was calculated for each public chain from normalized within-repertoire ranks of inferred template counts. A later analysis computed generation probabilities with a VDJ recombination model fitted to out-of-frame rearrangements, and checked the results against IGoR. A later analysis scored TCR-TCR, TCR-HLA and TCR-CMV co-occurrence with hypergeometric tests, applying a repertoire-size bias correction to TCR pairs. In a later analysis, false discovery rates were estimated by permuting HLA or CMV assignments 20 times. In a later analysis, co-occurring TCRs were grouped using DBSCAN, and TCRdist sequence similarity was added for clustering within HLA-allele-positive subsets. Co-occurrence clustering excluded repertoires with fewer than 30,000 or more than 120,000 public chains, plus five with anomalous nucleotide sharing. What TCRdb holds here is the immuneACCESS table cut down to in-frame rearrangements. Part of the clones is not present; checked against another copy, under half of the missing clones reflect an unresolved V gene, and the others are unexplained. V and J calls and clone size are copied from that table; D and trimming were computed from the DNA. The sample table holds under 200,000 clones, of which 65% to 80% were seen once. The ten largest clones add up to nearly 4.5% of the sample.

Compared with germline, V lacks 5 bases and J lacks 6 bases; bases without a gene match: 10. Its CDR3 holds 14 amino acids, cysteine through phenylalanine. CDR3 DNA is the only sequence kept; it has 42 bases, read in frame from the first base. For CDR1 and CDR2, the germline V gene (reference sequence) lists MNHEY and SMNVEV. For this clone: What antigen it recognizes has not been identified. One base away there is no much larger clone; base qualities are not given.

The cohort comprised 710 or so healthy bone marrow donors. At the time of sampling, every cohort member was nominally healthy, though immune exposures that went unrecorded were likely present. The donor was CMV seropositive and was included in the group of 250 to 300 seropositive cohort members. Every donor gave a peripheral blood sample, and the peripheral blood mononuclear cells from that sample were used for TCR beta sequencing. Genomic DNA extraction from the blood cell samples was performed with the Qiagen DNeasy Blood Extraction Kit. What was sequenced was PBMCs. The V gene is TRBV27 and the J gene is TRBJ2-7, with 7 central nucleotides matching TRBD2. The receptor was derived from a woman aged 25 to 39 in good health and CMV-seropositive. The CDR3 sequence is CASSLRLAPGEQYF. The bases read TGTGCCAGCAGTCTCAGACTAGCCCCAGGCGAGCAGTACTTC.